This T cell receptor (beta chain) comes out of a study of T cells after yellow fever vaccination. Study results and limitations: The secondary T-cell response peaked on day 5, not day 15, but was weaker.

This clonotype showed up many times. The antigen remains undetermined. V shed 4 bases and J 3 bases; nucleotides not matched to a gene: 3. The CDR3 has 14 amino acids. Germline CDR1 and CDR2: DFQATT and SNEGSKA (reference sequence). TCRdb analysed the 5' RACE reads with MiXCR anew, one entry per CDR3 protein. The table records roughly 500,000 distinct CDR3 sequences, roughly 21% of them present only once. This chain uses TRBV20-1 with TRBJ2-3; 11 nucleotides line up with TRBD2. This receptor was identified in a man younger than 45 who received the YFV17D yellow fever vaccine. The material sequenced was PBMCs, taken 15 days after the yellow fever booster vaccination. In DNA, the CDR3 is TGCAGTGCTATTACTAGCGGGAGAACAGATACGCAGTATTTT. This encodes CSAITSGRTDTQYF.